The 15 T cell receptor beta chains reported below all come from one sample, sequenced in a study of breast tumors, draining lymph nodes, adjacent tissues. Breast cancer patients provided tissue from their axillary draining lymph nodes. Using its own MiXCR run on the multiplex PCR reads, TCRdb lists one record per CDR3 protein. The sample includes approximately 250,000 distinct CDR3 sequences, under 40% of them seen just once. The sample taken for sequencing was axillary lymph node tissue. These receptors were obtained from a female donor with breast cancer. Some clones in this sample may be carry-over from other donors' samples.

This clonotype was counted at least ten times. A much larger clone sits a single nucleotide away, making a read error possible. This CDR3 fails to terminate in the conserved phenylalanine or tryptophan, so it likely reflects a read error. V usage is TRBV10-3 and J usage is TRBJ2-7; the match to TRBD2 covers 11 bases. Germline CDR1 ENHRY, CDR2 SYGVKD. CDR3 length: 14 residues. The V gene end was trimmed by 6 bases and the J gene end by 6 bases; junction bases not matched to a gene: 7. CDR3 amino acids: CAIRGLAEVTEQYL. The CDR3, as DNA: TGTGCCATCAGGGGACTAGCGGAGGTTACCGAGCAGTACCTC.

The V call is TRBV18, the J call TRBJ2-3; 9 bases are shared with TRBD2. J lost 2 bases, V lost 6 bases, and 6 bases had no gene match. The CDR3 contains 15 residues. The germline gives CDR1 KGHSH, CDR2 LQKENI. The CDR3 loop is CASSTSGPPTDTQYF. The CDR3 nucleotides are TGTGCCAGCTCGACTAGCGGCCCTCCCACAGATACGCAGTATTTT. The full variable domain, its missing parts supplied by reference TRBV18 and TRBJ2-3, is NAGVMQNPRHLVRRRGQEARLRCSPMKGHSHVYWYRQLPEEGLKFMVYLQKENIIDESGMPKERFSAEFPKEGPSILRIQQVVRGDSAAYFCASSTSGPPTDTQYFGPGTRLTVL.

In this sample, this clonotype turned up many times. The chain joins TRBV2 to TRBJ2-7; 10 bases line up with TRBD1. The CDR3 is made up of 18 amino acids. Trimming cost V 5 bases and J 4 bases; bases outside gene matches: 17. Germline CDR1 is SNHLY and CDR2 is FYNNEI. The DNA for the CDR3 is TGTGCCAGCAGTCCCTACAGTACCGGGACAGGGGTTCGATACGAGCAGTACTTC. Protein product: CASSPYSTGTGVRYEQYF.

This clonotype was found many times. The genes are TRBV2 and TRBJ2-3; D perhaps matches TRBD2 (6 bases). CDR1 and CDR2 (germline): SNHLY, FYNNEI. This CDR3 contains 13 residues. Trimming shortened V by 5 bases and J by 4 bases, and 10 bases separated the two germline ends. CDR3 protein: CASSLGTADTQYF. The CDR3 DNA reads TGTGCCAGCAGTCTAGGGACTGCAGATACGCAGTATTTT.

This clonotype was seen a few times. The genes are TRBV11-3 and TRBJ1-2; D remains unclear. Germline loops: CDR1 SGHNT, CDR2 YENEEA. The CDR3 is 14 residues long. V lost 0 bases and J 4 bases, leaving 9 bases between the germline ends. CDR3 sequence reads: CASSLETAPYGYTF. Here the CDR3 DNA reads TGTGCCAGCAGCTTAGAGACGGCCCCCTATGGCTACACCTTC.

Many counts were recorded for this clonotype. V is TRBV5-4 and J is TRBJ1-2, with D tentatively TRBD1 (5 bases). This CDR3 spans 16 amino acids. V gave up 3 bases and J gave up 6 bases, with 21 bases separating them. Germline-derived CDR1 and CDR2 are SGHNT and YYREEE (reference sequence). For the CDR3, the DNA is TGTGCCAGCAGCTCCCTCCTGGTCGGGGGTTCAGATGGCTACACCTTC. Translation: CASSSLLVGGSDGYTF.

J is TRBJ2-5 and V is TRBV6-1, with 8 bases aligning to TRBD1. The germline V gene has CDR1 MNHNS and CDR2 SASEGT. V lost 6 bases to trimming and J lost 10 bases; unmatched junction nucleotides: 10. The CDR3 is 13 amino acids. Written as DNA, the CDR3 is TGTGCCAGCAGGCCACGACCCGACAGGGGCCAGTACTTC. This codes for CASRPRPDRGQYF.

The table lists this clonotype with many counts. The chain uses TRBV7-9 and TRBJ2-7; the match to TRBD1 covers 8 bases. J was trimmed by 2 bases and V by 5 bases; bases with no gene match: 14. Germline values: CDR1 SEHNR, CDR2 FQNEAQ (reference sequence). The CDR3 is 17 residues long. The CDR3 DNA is TGTGCCAGCAGCGCAGCTAGGACTGGACAGGGACCCTACGAGCAGTACTTC. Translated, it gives CASSAARTGQGPYEQYF.

CDR3 nucleotides: TGTGCCAGCAGTTACATCGGGGATCACGGGGAGCTGTTTTTT. Protein sequence: CASSYIGDHGELFF. The rearrangement links TRBV7-9 to TRBJ2-2; TRBD2 might be the D (5 bases). The V gene's germline CDR1 is SEHNR and CDR2 FQNEAQ (reference sequence). This CDR3 contains 14 residues. Trimming took 6 bases from V and 7 from J, leaving 15 bases between them.

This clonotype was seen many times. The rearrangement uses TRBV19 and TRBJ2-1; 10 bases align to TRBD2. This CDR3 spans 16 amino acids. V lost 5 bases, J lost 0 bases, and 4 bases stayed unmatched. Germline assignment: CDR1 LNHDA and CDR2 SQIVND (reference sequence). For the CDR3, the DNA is TGTGCCAGTAGTTCCCCTAGCGGGAGCTCCTACAATGAGCAGTTCTTC. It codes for CASSSPSGSSYNEQFF.

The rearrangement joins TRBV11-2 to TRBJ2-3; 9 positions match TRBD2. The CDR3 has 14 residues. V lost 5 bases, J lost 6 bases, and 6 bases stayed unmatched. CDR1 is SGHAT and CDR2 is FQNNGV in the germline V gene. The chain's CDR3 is CASSPSGRRDTQYF. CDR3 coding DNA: TGTGCCAGCAGCCCAAGCGGGAGGAGGGATACGCAGTATTTT.

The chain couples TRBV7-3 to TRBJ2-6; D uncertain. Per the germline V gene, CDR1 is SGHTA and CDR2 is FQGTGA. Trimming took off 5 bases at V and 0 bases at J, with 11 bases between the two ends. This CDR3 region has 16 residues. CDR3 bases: TGTGCCAGCAGCCGTGGCAGGTCCTCTGGGGCCAACGTCCTGACTTTC. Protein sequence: CASSRGRSSGANVLTF.

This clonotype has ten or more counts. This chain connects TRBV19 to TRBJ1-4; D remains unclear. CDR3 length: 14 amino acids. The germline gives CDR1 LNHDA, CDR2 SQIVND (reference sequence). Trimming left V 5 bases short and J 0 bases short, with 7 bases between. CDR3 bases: TGTGCCAGTAGTTGGACCGCAACTAATGAAAAACTGTTTTTT. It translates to CASSWTATNEKLFF.

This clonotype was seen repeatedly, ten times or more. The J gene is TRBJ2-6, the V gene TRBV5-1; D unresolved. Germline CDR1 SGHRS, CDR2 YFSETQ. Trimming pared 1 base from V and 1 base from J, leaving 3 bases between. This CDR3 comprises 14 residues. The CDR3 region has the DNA TGCGCCAGCAGCTTGATTTCTGGGGCCAACGTCCTGACTTTC. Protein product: CASSLISGANVLTF. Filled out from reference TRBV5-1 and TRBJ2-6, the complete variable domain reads KAGVTQTPRYLIKTRGQQVTLSCSPISGHRSVSWYQQTPGQGLQFLFEYFSETQRNKGNFPGRFSGRQFSNSRSEMNVSTLELGDSALYLCASSLISGANVLTFGAGSRLTVL.

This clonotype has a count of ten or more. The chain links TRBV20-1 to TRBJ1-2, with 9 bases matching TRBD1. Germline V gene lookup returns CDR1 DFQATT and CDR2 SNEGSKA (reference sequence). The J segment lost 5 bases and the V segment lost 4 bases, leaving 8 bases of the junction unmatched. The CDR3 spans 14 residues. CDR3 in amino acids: CSAIGTGSYYGYTF. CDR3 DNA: TGCAGTGCTATCGGGACAGGGAGTTATTATGGCTACACCTTC.